This TCR beta chain was identified in a study of blood T cells in healthy people across ages. Study as a whole: T cells yielded about one barcoded beta molecule per two cells through template switching. General study results and limits: Expanded clonotype changes were possibly confounded by unknown donor CMV status.

Using a J-beta primer mix together with a sample-barcoded 5' primer, a second PCR was run for roughly 6 to 12 cycles. From the 5' RACE reads, TCRdb called clonotypes with MiXCR, one entry per CDR3 protein. The data hold under 1,000,000 distinct CDR3 sequences, with around 36% observed a single time. Donors each provided about 10 milliliters of peripheral blood. No fewer than 6 micrograms of total RNA were isolated from every sample. Comments on this clonotype: Its antigen is unknown.

This CDR3 is 16 amino acids long. Looked up from germline, CDR1 is SGHDT and CDR2 is YYEEEE. V shed 4 bases and J 4 bases; nucleotides not matched to a gene: 4. Sequencing used blood. This TCR was sampled from a man younger than 35 in good health. The gene calls are TRBV5-6 and TRBJ2-3, with 15 bases identical to TRBD2. The CDR3 reads CASSPRTSGRADTQYF. The CDR3 bases are TGTGCCAGCAGCCCGAGGACTAGCGGGAGGGCAGATACGCAGTATTTT.